The 2 T cell receptor beta chains listed next were all sequenced from one sample in a study of cytomegalovirus exposure and HLA in healthy donors. The PCR had 60 Vbeta and 13 Jbeta primers. Method: immunoSEQ multiplex PCR; TCRdb's copy keeps in-frame clones and lacks some. The sample contains around 100,000 clones, about 70% of which appear only once. The sample consisted of PBMCs. These receptors came from a woman in her thirties in good health and CMV-seronegative.

This chain links TRBV29-1 with TRBJ1-1; D unresolved. This CDR3 is built from 11 residues. Trimming took off 6 bases at V and 5 bases at J, with 10 bases between the two ends. The germline V gene has CDR1 SQVTM and CDR2 ANQGSEA. The CDR3 region is CSVALRTEAFF. CDR3 sequence (DNA): TGCAGCGTAGCACTGAGGACTGAAGCTTTCTTT.

This clone was seen just once. This sequence joins TRBV6-5 and TRBJ2-7; D gene ambiguous. The CDR3 is made up of 14 amino acids. V lost 2 bases and J 12 bases, leaving 20 bases between the germline ends. CDR1 is MNHEY and CDR2 is SVGAGI in the germline V gene. The CDR3 DNA reads TGTGCCAGCAGTTACCAGAACAATATGGCAGTGGTGTACTTC. Its translation is CASSYQNNMAVVYF.